This TCR beta chain derives from a study of cytomegalovirus exposure and HLA in healthy donors. About the study: HLA-typed donors contributed some 87 million unique TCRs, which were held in an early data release. Broader study findings: Among TCR beta chains, those listed as cytomegalovirus-associated numbered over 150. Among CMV-associated TCR beta chains, most appeared HLA-restricted in a later analysis.

Germline V lookup: CDR1 LNHDA, CDR2 SQIVND (reference sequence). V was shortened by 7 bases and J by 5 bases, with 14 bases between the two germline ends. CDR3 size: 13 residues. This clone was found once. Its antigen is still unknown. 13 Jbeta primers and 60 Vbeta primers were used for the PCR. The method was immunoSEQ multiplex PCR; TCRdb's version includes in-frame clones alone and lacks a portion of them. The table lists 90,000 to 95,000 clones, just under 80% of them singletons, with approximately 4.8% in the top ten. The chain uses TRBV19 and TRBJ2-5; tentatively, D is TRBD2 (6 bases). The receptor was derived from a male donor in good health and CMV-seropositive. The material sequenced was PBMCs. Written as DNA, the CDR3 is TGTGCCAGTACGGGAGTTTCGGGGGAGACCCAGTACTTC. Its protein product is CASTGVSGETQYF.